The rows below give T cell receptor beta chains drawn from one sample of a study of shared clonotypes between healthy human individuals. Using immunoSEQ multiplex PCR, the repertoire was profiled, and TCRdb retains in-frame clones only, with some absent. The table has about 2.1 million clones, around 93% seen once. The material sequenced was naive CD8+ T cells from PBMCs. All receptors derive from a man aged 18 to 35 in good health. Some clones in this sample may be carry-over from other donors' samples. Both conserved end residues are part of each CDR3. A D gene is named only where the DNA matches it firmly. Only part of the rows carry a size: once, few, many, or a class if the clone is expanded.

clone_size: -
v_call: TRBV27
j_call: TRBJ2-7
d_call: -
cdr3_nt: TGTGCCAGCAGTTCGTCAGTAGGGCCTATGGTATACGAGCAGTACTTC
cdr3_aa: CASSSSVGPMVYEQYF

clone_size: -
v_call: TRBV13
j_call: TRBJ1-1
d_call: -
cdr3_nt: TGTGCCAGCAGCCCGGGACGGAGCCACACTGAAGCTTTCTTT
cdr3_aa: CASSPGRSHTEAFF

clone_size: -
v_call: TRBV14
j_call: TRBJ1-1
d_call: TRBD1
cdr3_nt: TGTGCCAGCAGCCAAAAAAACAGGGGGGCGAACACTGAAGCTTTCTTT
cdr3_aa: CASSQKNRGANTEAFF

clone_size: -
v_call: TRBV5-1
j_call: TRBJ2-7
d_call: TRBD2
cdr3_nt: TGCGCCAGCAGCTTACTAGCGGGGGCGGGGAACGAGCAGTACTTC
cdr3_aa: CASSLLAGAGNEQYF

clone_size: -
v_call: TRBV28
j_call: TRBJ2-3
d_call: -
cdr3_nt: TGTGCCAGCAGCCAGGGTAACCTGCAAGGGGCCACAGATACGCAGTATTTT
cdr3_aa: CASSQGNLQGATDTQYF

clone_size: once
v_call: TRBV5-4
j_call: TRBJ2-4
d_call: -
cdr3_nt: TGTGCCAGCAGCTTGGGGGGAGAGGGGGAAAACATTCAGTACTTC
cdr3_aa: CASSLGGEGENIQYF

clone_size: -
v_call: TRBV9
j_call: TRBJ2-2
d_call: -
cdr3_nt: TGTGCCAGCAGCGTAGGGTCAACGAACACCGGGGAGCTGTTTTTT
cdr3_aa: CASSVGSTNTGELFF

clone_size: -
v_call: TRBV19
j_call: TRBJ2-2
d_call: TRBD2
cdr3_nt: TGTGCCTGCCGACTAGCGCCTTCCGGGGAGCTGTTTTTT
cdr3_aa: CACRLAPSGELFF

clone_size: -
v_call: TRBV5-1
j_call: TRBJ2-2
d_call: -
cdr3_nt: TGCGCCAGCAGCTTCTTTTCAGATTACACCGGGGAGCTGTTTTTT
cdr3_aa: CASSFFSDYTGELFF

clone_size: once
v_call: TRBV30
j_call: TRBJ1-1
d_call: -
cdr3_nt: TGTGCCGGGCAGCTAGGGGTGAACACTGAAGCTTTCTTT
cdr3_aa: CAGQLGVNTEAFF

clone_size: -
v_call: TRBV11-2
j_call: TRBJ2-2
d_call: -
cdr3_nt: TGTGCCAGCAGCTTAATGTGGGTCGGGGAGCTGTTTTTT
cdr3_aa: CASSLMWVGELFF

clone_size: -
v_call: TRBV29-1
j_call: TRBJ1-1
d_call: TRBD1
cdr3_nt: TGCAGCACCGATGGGACAGGGGTGGGCACTGAAGCTTTCTTT
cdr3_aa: CSTDGTGVGTEAFF

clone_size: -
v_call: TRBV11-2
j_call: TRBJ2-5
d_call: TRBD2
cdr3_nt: TGTGCCAGCAGCTTAGAGTATGCAGGGAGGGCAGAGACCCAGTACTTC
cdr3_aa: CASSLEYAGRAETQYF

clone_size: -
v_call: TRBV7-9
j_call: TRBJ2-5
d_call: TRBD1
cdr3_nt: TGTGCCAGCAGCTTATGGACAGGGGGGCAAGAGACCCAGTACTTC
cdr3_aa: CASSLWTGGQETQYF

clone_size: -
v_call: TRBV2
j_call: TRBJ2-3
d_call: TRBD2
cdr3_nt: TGTGCCAGCAGTGCCCTAGCGGGAACCCCAGATACGCAGTATTTT
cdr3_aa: CASSALAGTPDTQYF

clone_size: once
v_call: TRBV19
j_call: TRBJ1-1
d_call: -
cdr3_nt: TGTGCCAGTAGTATTAGGGGCTCTGAAGCTTTCTTT
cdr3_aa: CASSIRGSEAFF

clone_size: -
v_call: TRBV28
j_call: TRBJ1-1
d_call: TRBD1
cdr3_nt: TGTGCCAGCACCGTCCCGGGACAGCGCCGGGTCACTGAAGCTTTCTTT
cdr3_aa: CASTVPGQRRVTEAFF

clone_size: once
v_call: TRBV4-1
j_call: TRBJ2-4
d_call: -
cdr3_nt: TGCGCCAGCAGCCAAGGCGCGGGGCTTCAGGTCATTCAGTACTTC
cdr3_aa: CASSQGAGLQVIQYF

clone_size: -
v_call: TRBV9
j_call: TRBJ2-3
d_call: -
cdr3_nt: TGTGCCAGCAGCCCCGAAGGGAGAGGAGATACGCAGTATTTT
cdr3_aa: CASSPEGRGDTQYF

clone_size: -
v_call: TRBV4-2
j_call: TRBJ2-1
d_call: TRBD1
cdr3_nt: TGTGCCAGCAGCGTATCCGGGACAGGGGGATGGAGCGGGAGCGGGCTCTTC
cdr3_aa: CASSVSGTGGWSGSGLF

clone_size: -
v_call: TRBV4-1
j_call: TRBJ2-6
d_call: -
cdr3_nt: TGCGCCAGCAGCCAAGTCGTAGCAGGAGTCCTCTCTGGGGCCAACGTCCTGACTTTC
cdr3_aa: CASSQVVAGVLSGANVLTF

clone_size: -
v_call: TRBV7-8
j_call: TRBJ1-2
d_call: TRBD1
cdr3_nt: TGTGCCAGCACCCTGGCGGGACAGGGGGCGGGTTACTATGGCTACACCTTC
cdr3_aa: CASTLAGQGAGYYGYTF

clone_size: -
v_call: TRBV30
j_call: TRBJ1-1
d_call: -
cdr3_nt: TGTGCCTGGACGCCGGGACGCATAGAAGCTTTCTTT
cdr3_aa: CAWTPGRIEAFF

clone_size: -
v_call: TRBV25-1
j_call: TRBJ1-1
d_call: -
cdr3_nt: TGTGCCAGCAGACTAGCAGGGTCGGCTGAAGCTTTCTTT
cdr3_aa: CASRLAGSAEAFF

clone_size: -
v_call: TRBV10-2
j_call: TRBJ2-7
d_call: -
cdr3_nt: TGCGCCAGCAGTGAGTTTGGCCGTCAACACGAGCAGTACTTC
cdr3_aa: CASSEFGRQHEQYF

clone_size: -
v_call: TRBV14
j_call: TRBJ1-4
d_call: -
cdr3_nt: TGTGCCAGCAGCCAAGGATTTAGGGAGGTCGAAAAACTGTTTTTT
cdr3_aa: CASSQGFREVEKLFF

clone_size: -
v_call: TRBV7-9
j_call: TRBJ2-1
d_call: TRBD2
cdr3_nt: TGTGCCAGCAGCGGGCGGGAGCCGCCGTACAATGAGCAGTTCTTC
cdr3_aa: CASSGREPPYNEQFF

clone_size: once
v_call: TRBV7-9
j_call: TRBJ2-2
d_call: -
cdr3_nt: TGTGCCAGCAGCCCGCCCTTCGGGGCGGCCGGGGAGCTGTTTTTT
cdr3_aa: CASSPPFGAAGELFF

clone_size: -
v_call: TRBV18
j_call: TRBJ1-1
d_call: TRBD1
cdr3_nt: TGTGCCAGCTCACCGTTCAAACAGGGGTTGGACACTGAAGCTTTCTTT
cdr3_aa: CASSPFKQGLDTEAFF

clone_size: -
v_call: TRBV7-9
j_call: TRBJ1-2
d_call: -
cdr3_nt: TGTGCCAGCAGCTTAGAGCCGGGGCGAGACTATGGCTACACCTTC
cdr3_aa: CASSLEPGRDYGYTF

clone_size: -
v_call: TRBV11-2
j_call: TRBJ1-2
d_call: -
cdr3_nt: TGTGCCAGCAGCTTAACTAGACCAGTCCAATTAAACTATGGCTACACCTTC
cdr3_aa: CASSLTRPVQLNYGYTF

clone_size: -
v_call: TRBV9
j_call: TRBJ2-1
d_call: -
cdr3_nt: TGTGCCAGCAGCGTAGGACGGGATGAGCAGTTCTTC
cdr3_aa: CASSVGRDEQFF

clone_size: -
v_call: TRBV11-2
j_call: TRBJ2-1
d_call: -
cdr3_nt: TGTGCCAGCGAGATTTTCGGGAGCGGCAATGAGCAGTTCTTC
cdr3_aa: CASEIFGSGNEQFF